This T cell receptor (beta chain) originates from a study of shared clonotypes between healthy human individuals. The study, taken as a whole, reports: Blood was the sole source, and tissue repertoires probably differ. Clonotype sharing across donors was expected to vary with sequencing depth. Some naive CD4 clonotypes, around 4.7%, turned up in common across several donors.

Germline V gives CDR1 SGHNT, CDR2 YYREEE (reference sequence). The CDR3 length is 15 residues. The ends were cut back, 4 bases at V and 0 bases at J, with 14 bases in the middle. Subsets obtained from CD4+ cells comprised CD45RA+ naive and CD45RA-negative memory cells. To note about this clone: As yet, its antigen is unknown.

Profiling relied on immunoSEQ multiplex PCR, and the TCRdb table lists in-frame clones only, not all of them. The sample lists millions of clones; more than 80% were seen once. The receptor was isolated from a man between 18 and 29 years old in good health. The sample comprised naive CD4+ T cells sorted from blood. Subset in this sample: CD45RA+ positively selected. The chain uses TRBV5-4 and TRBJ2-7, with D perhaps TRBD1 or TRBD2 (6 bases each). Here the CDR3 DNA reads TGTGCCAGCAGCGTAGGGGGGACCGCCTCCTACGAGCAGTACTTC. Protein product: CASSVGGTASYEQYF.